This T cell receptor (beta chain) originates from a study of CD8 T cells in Susac syndrome. RNA in amounts of roughly 0.5 to 1 ug was reverse transcribed with random hexamers. Amplification of TCR beta CDR3 by immunoSEQ multiplex PCR spanned 54 Vbeta and 13 Jbeta. TCRdb reanalysed the immunoSEQ multiplex PCR reads using MiXCR and keeps one entry per CDR3 protein. This sample has about 140,000 distinct CDR3 sequences, with 94% found just once. In regard to this clonotype: Antigen specificity is unknown.

The CDR3 has 12 residues. Germline loops: CDR1 ENHRY, CDR2 SYGVKD. With V trimmed by 10 bases and J by 7 bases, 6 bases remained unmatched. Peripheral blood CD8+ and CD4+ T cells were profiled by TCR beta sequencing. Negative isolation yielded CD8+ and CD4+ T cells; FACS enriched TEMRA cells. Notes on the study in general: The study admitted that it had a relatively small number of individuals in its TCR sequencing and HLA analysis.

Specimen: CD4+ T cells from PBMCs. This receptor was obtained from a human donor in good health. The rearrangement links TRBV10-3 to TRBJ2-1; TRBD1 matches 8 bases. The DNA for the CDR3 is TGTGCCAGAGGACAGGGACCGAATGAGCAGTTCTTC. It codes for CARGQGPNEQFF.